A single T cell receptor (beta chain) is shown here with its context. This sample is drawn from a study of blood T cell repertoires in COVID-19. Looking at the study overall: Donors in the United States, Italy and Spain gave samples during acute or convalescent COVID-19. Sources were T cells, B-cell-depleted T cells, or PBMCs; the material itself was cDNA or gDNA.

Germline CDR1 and CDR2: SNHLY and FYNNEI. V lost 7 bases, J lost 4 bases, and 4 bases stayed unmatched. This CDR3 comprises 15 residues. Per the original methods: Counts of nucleated cells, estimated from reference gene primer amplification, were obtained. Produced via immunoSEQ multiplex PCR; TCRdb's table is partial and in-frame only. Clonal size and the V and J genes are those of that table, whereas D and trimming came from the DNA. The repertoire has roughly 68,000 clones, around 88% of them found once; the top ten carry 5% to 7%. The chain combines TRBV2 with TRBJ1-6; TRBD1 aligns across 10 bases. This receptor was taken from an older woman with acute or convalescent COVID-19. Sequencing was carried out using peripheral blood. The chain's CDR3 is CASTGTGDYNSPLHF. The CDR3 DNA follows: TGTGCCAGCACTGGGACAGGGGATTATAATTCACCCCTCCACTTT.